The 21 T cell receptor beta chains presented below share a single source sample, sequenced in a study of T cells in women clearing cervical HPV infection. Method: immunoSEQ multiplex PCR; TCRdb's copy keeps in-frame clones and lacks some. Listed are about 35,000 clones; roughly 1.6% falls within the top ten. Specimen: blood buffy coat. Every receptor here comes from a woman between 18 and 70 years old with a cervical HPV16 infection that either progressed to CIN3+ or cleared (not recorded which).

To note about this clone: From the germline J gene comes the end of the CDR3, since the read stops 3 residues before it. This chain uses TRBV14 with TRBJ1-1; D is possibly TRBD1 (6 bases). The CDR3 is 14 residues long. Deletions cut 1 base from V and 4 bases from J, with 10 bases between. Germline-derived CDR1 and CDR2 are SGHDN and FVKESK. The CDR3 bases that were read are TGTGCCAGCAGCCAAGCAGGGGCGGGCACTGAA. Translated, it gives CASSQAGAGTE. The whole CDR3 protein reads CASSQAGAGTEAFF.

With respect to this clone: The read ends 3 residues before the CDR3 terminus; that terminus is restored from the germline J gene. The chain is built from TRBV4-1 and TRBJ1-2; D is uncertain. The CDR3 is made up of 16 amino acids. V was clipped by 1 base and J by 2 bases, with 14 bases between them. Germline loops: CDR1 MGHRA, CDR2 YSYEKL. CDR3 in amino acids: CASSQVGRTKNYGYTF. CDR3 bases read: TGCGCCAGCAGCCAAGTCGGCAGAACTAAGAACTATGGC.

CDR3 region: CSAIDRTVSYEQYF. CDR3 bases read: TGCAGTGCTATCGACAGGACAGTCTCCTACGAG. The rearrangement joins TRBV20-1 to TRBJ2-7; D is possibly TRBD1 (6 bases). The missing CDR3 end, 3 residues past where the read stops, is filled in from the germline J gene. Trimming stripped 4 bases from V and 0 bases from J, with 13 bases between. This CDR3 region has 14 residues. Germline-derived CDR1 and CDR2 are DFQATT and SNEGSKA (reference sequence).

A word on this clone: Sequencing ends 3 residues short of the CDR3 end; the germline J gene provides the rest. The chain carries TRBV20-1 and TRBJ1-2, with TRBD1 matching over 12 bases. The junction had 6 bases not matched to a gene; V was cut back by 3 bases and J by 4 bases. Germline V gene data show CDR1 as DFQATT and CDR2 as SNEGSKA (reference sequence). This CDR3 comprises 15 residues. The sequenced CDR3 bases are TGCAGTGCTAGTTGGGACAGGGGGCAGGTCTATGGC. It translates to CSASWDRGQVYG. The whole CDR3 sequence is CSASWDRGQVYGYTF.

CDR3 residues: CASNPGGAGTGELFF. Incomplete CDR3 DNA: TGTGCCAGCAACCCAGGGGGCGCGGGGACCGGGGAG. The chain employs TRBV5-5 and TRBJ2-2; TRBD1 matches 8 bases. The CDR3 end falls 3 residues outside the read, so it is completed with the germline J gene. V lost 6 bases to trimming and J lost 5 bases; unmatched junction nucleotides: 9. Germline loops: CDR1 SGHKS, CDR2 YYEKEE (reference sequence). The CDR3 is 15 residues long.

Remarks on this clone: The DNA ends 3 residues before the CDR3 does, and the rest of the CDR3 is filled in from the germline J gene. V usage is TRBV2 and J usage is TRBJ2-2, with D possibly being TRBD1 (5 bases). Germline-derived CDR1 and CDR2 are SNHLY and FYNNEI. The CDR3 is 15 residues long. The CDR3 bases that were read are TGTGCCAGCAGTGACAGGATCTCTGGGGCCAACGTG. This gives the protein CASSDRISGANV. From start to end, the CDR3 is CASSDRISGANVLFF.

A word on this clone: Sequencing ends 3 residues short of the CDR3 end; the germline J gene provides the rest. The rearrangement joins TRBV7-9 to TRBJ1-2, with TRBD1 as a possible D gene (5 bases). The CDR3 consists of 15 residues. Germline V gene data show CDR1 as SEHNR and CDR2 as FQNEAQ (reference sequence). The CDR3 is CASSGAGTRRYDYTF. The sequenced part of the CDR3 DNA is TGTGCCAGCAGCGGAGCCGGGACTAGACGTTACGAC.

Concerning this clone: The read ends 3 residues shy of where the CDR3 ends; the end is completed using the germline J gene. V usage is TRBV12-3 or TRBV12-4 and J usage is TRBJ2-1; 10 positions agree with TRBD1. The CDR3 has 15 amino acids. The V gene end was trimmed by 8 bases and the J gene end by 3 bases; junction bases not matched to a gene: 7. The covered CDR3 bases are TGTGCCAGCGCGGGGGACAGGGGTAACTACAATGAG. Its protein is CASAGDRGNYNE. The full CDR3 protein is CASAGDRGNYNEQFF.

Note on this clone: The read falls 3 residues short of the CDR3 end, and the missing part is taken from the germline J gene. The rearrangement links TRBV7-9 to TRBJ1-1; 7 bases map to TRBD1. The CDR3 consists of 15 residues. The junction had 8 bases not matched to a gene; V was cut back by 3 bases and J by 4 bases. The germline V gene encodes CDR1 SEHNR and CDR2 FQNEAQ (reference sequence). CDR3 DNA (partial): TGTGCCAGCAGCTTGCAGGGGGTCCTCTTCACTGAA. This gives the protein CASSLQGVLFTE. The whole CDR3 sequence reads CASSLQGVLFTEAFF.

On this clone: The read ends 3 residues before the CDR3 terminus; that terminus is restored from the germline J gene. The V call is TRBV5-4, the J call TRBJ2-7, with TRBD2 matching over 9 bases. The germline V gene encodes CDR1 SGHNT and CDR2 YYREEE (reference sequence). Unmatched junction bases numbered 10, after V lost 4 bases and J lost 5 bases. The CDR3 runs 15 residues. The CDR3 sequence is CASSTSGLAGHEQYF. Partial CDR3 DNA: TGTGCCAGCAGCACCTCGGGACTAGCCGGCCACGAG.

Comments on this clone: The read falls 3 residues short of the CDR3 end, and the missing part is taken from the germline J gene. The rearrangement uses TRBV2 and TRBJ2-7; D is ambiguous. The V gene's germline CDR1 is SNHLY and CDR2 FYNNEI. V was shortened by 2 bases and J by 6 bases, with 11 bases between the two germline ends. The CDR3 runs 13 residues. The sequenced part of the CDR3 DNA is TGTGCCAGCAGTGAACTCAGGTCCATCGAG. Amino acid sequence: CASSELRSIE. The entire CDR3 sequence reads CASSELRSIEQYF. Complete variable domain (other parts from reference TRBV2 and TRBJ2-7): EPEVTQTPSHQVTQMGQEVILRCVPISNHLYFYWYRQILGQKVEFLVSFYNNEISEKSEIFDDQFSVERPDGSNFTLKIRSTKLEDSAMYFCASSELRSIEQYFGPGTRLTVT.

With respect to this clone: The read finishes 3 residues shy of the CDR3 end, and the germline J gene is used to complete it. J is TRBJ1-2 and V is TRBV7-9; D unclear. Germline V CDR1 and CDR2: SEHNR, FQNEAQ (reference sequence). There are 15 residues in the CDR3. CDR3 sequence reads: CASSTRLAGVLDYTF. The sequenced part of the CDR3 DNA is TGTGCCAGCAGCACCCGACTAGCGGGAGTGCTCGAC.

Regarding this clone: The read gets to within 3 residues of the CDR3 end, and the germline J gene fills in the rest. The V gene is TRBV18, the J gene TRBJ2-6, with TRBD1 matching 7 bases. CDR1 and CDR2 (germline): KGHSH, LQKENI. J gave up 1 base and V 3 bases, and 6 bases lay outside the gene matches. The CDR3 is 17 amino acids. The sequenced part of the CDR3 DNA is TGTGCCAGCTCACCCGGGACAGCTAGGTCTGGGGCCAACGTC. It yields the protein CASSPGTARSGANV. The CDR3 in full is CASSPGTARSGANVLTF.

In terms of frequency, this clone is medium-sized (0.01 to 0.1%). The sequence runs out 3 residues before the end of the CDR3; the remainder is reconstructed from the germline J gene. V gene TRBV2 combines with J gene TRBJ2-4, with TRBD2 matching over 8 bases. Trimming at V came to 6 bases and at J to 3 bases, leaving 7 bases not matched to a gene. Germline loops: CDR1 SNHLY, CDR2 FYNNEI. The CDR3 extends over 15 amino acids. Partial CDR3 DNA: TGTGCCAGCAGGGGGGGACTAGTTGGCAAAAACATT. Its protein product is CASRGGLVGKNI. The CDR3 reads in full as CASRGGLVGKNIQYF.

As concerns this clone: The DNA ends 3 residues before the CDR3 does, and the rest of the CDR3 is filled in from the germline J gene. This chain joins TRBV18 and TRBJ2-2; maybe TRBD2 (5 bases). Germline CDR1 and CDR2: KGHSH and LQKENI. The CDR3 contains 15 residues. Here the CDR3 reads CASSPPGSGDEKLFF. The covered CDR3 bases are TGTGCCAGCTCACCACCGGGATCCGGGGATGAAAAG. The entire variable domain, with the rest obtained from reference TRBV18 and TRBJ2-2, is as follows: NAGVMQNPRHLVRRRGQEARLRCSPMKGHSHVYWYRQLPEEGLKFMVYLQKENIIDESGMPKERFSAEFPKEGPSILRIQQVVRGDSAAYFCASSPPGSGDEKLFFGEGSRLTVL.

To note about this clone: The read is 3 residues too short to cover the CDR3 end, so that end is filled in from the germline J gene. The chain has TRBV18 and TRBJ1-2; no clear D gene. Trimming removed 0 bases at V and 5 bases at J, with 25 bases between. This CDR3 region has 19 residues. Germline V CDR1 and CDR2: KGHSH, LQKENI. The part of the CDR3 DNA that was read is TGTGCCAGCTCACCACCGACGACGCGGTCCCTCACGATACCTTATGGC. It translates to CASSPPTTRSLTIPYG. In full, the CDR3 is CASSPPTTRSLTIPYGYTF.

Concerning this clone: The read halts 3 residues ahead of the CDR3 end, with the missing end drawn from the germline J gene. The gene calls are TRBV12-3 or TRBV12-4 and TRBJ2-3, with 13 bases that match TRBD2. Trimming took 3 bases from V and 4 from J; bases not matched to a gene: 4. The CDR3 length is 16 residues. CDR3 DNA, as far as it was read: TGTGCCAGCAGTTTCTCAGGGACTAGCGGGGCAGATACG. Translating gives CASSFSGTSGADT. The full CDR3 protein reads CASSFSGTSGADTQYF.

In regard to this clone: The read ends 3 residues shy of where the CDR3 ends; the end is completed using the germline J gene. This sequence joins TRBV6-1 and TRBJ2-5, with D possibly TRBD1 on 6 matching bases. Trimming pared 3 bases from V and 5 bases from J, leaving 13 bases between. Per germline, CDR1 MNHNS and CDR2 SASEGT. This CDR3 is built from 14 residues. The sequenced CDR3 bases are TGTGCCAGCAGTGACTGGGGGCGTTCGGAGACC. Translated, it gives CASSDWGRSET. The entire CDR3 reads CASSDWGRSETQYF.

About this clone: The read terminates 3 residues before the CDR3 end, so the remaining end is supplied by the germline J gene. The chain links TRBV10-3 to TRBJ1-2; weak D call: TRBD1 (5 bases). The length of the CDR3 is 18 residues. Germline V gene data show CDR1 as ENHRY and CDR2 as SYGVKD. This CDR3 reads CAISNPGLAGLSLHDYTF. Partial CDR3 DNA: TGTGCCATCAGCAACCCGGGACTAGCGGGATTAAGCCTCCACGAC.

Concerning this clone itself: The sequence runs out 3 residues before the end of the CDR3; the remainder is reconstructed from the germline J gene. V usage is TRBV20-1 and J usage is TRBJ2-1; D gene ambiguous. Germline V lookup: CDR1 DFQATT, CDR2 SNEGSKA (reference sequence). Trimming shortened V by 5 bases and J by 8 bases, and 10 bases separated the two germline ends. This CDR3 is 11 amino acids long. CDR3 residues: CSAPTFDEQFF. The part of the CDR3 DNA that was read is TGCAGTGCTCCCACTTTCGATGAG.

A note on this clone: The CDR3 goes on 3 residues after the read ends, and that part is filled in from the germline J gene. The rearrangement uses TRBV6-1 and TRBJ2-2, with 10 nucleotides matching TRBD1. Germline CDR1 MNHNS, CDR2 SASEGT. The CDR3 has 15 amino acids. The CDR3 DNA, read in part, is TGTGCCAGCAGTGACCTCGGGACAGGGGATTCACCG. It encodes CASSDLGTGDSP. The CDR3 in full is CASSDLGTGDSPLFF.